This is a list of T cell receptor beta chains from one sample in a study of CD8+ T cells in alopecia areata. Sequenced by immunoSEQ multiplex PCR; TCRdb stores in-frame clones only, minus some. The sample includes some 180,000 clones, around 63% of them seen just once. The sequenced sample was CD4+ T cells sorted from blood, obtained at week 0. All receptors come from a human donor with alopecia areata. CDR3s include the opening cysteine and the closing phenylalanine or tryptophan. Fields, in order: clone size, J gene, D gene, CDR3 length, V gene, CDR3 protein, CDR3 DNA. A D gene is named only where the DNA matches it firmly. Clone size is shown for a subset of rows, as once, few, many or a class of expanded clone.

>.|TRBJ2-1|.|11|TRBV29-1
CSVRLDNEQFF
TGCAGCGTTCGACTAGACAATGAGCAGTTCTTC
>.|TRBJ1-2|.|13|TRBV30
CAWSVLLGSGYTF
TGTGCCTGGAGTGTACTTCTAGGGAGTGGCTACACCTTC
>once|TRBJ2-3|.|13|TRBV30
CAWSGSFADTQYF
TGTGCCTGGAGCGGGAGCTTCGCAGATACGCAGTATTTT
>.|TRBJ2-1|TRBD2|15|TRBV9
CASSVDPSGDGEQFF
TGTGCCAGCAGCGTAGACCCTAGCGGGGATGGTGAGCAGTTCTTC
>.|TRBJ1-1|.|13|TRBV9
CASSVGHSTEAFF
TGTGCCAGCAGCGTAGGGCACTCTACTGAAGCTTTCTTT
>few|TRBJ2-7|TRBD2|15|TRBV4-1
CASSQDGGVPYEQYF
TGCGCCAGCAGCCAAGATGGGGGGGTCCCCTACGAGCAGTACTTC
>.|TRBJ2-1|.|11|TRBV15
CATSRVNEQFF
TGTGCCACCAGCAGAGTCAATGAGCAGTTCTTC
>.|TRBJ1-1|TRBD1|15|TRBV25-1
CASSEQGAVSNEAFF
TGTGCCAGCAGTGAACAGGGGGCGGTTAGTAATGAAGCTTTCTTT
>few|TRBJ2-2|.|15|TRBV2
CASSEGSTPPRELFF
TGTGCCAGCAGTGAAGGGTCGACCCCGCCGCGGGAGCTGTTTTTT
>.|TRBJ1-2|.|15|TRBV7-6
CASSLEVEPRGGYTF
TGTGCCAGCAGCCTAGAGGTTGAACCCCGGGGTGGCTACACCTTC
>few|TRBJ2-3|TRBD2|12|TRBV29-1
CSSGDSTDTQYF
TGCAGCAGCGGGGATAGCACAGATACGCAGTATTTT